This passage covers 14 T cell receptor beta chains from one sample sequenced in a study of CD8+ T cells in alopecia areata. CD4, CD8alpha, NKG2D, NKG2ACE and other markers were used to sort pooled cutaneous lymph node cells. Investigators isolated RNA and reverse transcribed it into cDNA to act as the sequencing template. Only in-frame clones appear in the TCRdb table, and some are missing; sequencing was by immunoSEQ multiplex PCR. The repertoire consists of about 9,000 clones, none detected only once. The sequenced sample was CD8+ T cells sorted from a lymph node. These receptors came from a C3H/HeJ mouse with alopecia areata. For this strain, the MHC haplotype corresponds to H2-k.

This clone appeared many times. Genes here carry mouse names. The CDR3 DNA, read in part, is TGTGCCAGCAGTGCACTGGGGTGGCTTAGTCAAAAC. Translating it yields CASSALGWLSQN. Given in full, the CDR3 is CASSALGWLSQNTLYF. This sequence joins TRBV13-3 and TRBJ2-4; 7 bases are a match to TRBD2. The read ends 4 residues early relative to the CDR3; the germline J gene fills the gap. The CDR3 runs to 16 residues. Germline-derived CDR1 and CDR2 are NNHDY and SYVADS. With V trimmed by 3 bases and J by 0 bases, 7 bases remained unmatched.

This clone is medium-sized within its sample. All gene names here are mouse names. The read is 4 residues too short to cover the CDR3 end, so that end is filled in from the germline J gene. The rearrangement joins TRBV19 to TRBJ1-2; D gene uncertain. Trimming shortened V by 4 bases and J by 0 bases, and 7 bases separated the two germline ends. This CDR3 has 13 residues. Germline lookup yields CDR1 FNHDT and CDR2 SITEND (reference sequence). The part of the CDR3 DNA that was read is TGTGCCAGCAGTCTGGGTGCAAACTCC. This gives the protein CASSLGANS. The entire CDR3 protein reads CASSLGANSDYTF.

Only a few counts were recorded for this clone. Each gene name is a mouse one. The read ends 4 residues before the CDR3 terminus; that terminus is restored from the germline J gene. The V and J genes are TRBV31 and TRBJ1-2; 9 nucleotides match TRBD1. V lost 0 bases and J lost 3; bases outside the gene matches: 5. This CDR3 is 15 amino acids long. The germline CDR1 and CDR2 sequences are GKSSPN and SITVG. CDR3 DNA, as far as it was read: TGTGCCTGGAGTCTTCGGGACAGGGCGGACTCC. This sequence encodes CAWSLRDRADS. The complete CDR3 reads CAWSLRDRADSDYTF.

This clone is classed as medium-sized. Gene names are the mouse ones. CDR3 sequence: CASSWDWGDGAETLYF. Partial CDR3 DNA: TGTGCCAGCAGTTGGGACTGGGGGGATGGTGCAGAA. The chain joins TRBV13-1 to TRBJ2-3; 12 bases align to TRBD2. The read terminates 4 residues ahead of where the CDR3 ends, so the germline J gene completes it. V lost 4 bases, J lost 1 base, and 4 bases stayed unmatched. The CDR3 covers 16 residues. CDR1 NSHNY and CDR2 SYGAGN come from the germline V gene.

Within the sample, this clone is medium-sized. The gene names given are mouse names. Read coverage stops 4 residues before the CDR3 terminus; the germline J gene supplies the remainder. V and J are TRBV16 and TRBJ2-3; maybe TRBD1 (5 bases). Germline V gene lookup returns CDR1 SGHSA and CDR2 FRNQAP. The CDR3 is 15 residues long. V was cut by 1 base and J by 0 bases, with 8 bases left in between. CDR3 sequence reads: CASSLGTTSAETLYF. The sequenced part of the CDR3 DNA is TGTGCAAGCAGCTTAGGGACAACTAGTGCAGAA.

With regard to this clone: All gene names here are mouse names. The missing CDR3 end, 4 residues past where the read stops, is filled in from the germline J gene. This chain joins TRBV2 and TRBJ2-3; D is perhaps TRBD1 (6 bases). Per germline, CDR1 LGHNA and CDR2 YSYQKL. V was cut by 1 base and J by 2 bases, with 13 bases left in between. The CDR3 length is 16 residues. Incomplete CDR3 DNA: TGTGCCAGCAGCCAAGTGGCAGGGGAAGATGCAGAA. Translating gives CASSQVAGEDAE. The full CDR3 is CASSQVAGEDAETLYF.

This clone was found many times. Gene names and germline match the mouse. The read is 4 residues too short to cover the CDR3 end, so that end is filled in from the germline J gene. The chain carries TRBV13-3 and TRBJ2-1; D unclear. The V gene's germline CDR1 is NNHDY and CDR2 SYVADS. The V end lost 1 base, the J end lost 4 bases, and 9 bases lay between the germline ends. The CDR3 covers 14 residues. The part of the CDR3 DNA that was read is TGTGCCAGCAGTGATTTGCTGGCATATGCT. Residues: CASSDLLAYA. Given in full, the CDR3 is CASSDLLAYAEQFF.

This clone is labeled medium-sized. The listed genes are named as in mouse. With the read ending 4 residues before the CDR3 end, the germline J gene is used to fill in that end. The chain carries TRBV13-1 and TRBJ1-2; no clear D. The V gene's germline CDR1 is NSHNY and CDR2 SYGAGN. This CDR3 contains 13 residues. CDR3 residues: CASSDGRFADYTF. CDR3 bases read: TGTGCCAGCAGTGATGGCAGGTTCGCC.

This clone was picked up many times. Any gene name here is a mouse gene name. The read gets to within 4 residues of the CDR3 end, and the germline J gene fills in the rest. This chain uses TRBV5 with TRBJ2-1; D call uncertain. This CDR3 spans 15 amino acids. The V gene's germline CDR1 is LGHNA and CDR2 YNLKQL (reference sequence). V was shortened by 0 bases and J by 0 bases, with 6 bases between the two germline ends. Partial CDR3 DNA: TGTGCCAGCAGCCAAGAGACAAATAACTATGCT. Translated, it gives CASSQETNNYA. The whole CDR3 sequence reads CASSQETNNYAEQFF.

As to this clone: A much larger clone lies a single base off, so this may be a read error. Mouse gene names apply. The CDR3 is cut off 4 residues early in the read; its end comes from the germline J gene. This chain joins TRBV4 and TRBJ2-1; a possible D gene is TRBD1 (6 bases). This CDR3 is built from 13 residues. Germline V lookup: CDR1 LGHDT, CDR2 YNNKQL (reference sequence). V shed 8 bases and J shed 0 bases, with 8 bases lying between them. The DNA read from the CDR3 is TGTGCCAGCCGGGACAATAACTATGCT. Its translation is CASRDNNYA. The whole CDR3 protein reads CASRDNNYAEQFF. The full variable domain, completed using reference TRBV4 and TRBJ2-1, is ETAVFQTPNYHVTQVGNEVSFNCKQTLGHDTMYWYKQDSKKLLKIMFSYNNKQLIVNETVPRRFSPQSSDKAHLNLRIKSVEPEDSAVYLCASRDNNYAEQFFGPGTRLTVL.

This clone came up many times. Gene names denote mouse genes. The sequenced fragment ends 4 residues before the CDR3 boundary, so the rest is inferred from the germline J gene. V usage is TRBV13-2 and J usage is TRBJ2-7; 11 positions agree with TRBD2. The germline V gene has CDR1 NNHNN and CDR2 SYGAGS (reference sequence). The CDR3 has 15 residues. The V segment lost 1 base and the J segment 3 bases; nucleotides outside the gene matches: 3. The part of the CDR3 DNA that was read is TGTGCCAGCGGTGATCGGACTGGGGGGAACTAT. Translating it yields CASGDRTGGNY. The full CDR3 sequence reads CASGDRTGGNYEQYF.

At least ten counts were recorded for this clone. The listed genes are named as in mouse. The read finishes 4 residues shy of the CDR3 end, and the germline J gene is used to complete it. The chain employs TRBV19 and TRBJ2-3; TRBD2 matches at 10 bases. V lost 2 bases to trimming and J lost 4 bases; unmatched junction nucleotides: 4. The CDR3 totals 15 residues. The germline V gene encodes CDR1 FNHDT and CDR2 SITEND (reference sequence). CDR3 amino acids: CASSIPWGGPETLYF. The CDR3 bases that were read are TGTGCCAGCAGTATCCCCTGGGGGGGCCCAGAA.

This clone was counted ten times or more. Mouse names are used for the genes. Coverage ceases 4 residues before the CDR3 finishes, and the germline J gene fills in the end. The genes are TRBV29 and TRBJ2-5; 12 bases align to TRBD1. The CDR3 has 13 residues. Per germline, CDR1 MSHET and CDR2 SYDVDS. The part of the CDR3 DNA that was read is TGTGCTAGCCGGGACAGGGGGCGGGAC. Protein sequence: CASRDRGRD. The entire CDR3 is CASRDRGRDTQYF.

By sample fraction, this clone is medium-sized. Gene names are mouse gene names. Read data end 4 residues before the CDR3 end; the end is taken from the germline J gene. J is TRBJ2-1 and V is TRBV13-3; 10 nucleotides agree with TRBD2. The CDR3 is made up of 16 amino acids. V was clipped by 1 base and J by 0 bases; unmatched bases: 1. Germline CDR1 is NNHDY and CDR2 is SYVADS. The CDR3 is CASSDWTGGNYAEQFF. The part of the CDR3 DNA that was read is TGTGCCAGCAGTGATTGGACTGGGGGTAACTATGCT.